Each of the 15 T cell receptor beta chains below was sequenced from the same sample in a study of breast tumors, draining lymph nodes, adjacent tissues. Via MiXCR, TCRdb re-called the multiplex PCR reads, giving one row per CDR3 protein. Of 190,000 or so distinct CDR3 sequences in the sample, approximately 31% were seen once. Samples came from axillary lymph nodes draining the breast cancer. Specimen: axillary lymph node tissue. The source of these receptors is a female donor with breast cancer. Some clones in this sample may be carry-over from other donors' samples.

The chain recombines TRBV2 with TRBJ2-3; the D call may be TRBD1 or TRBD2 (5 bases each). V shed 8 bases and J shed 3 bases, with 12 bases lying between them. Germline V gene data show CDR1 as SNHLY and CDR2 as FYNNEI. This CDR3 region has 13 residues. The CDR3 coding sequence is TGTGCCAGCGTTGCCAGGGAGACAGATACGCAGTATTTT. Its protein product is CASVARETDTQYF.

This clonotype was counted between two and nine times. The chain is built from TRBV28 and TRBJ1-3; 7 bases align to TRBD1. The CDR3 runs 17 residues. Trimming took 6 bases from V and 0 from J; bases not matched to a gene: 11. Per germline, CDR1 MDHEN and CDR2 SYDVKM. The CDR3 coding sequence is TGTGCCAGCAGATTTTCCGGGACAGAGCTCTCTGGAAACACCATATATTTT. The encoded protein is CASRFSGTELSGNTIYF.

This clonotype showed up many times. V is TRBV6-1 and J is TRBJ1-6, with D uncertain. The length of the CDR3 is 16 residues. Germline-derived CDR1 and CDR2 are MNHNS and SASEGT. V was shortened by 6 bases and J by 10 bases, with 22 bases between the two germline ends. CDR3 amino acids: CASSVTWRSPQSPLHF. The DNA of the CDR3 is TGTGCCAGCAGCGTGACCTGGAGAAGTCCACAATCACCCCTCCACTTT.

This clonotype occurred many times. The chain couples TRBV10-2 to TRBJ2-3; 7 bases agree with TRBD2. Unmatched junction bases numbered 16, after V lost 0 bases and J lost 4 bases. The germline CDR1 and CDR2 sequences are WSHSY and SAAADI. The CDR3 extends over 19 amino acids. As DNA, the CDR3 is TGCGCCAGCAGTGAGTCGCGGATTGCTAGCGGTGGCGGACCAGATACGCAGTATTTT. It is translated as CASSESRIASGGGPDTQYF.

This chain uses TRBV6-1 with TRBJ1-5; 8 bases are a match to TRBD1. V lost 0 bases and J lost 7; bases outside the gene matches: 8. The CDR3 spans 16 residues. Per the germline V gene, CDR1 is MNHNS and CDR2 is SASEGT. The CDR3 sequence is CASSEAQGARGQPQHF. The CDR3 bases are TGTGCCAGCAGTGAAGCTCAGGGGGCGCGGGGACAGCCCCAGCATTTT.

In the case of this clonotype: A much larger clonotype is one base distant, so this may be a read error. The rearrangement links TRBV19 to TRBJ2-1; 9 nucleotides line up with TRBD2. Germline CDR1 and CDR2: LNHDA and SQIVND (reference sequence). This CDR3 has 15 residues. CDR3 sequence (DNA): TGTGCCAGTAGGAATAGCGGGAGTTCCTGCAATGAGCAGTTCTTC. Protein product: CASRNSGSSCNEQFF.

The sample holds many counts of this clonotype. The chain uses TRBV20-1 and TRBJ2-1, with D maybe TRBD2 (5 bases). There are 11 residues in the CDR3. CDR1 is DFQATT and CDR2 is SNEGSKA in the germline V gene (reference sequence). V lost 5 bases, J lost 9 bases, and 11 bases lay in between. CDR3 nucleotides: TGCAGTGCTGGTCTAGCTCTTGAGCAGTTCTTC. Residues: CSAGLALEQFF.

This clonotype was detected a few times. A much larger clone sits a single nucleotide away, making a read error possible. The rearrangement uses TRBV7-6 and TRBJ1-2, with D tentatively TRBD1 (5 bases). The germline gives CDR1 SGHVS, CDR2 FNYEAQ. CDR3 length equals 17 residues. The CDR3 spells CAGSPLFTGTPPRGYTF. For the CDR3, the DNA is TGTGCCGGCAGCCCCCTCTTTACCGGGACTCCCCCGAGGGGCTACACCTTC.

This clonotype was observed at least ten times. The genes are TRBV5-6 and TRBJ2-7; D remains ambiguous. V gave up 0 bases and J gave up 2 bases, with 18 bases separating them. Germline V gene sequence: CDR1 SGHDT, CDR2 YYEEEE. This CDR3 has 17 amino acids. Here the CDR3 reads CASSLARDNGFTYEQYF. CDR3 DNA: TGTGCCAGCAGCTTGGCCAGAGACAACGGCTTCACCTACGAGCAGTACTTC. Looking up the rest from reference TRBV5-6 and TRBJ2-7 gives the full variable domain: DAGVTQSPTHLIKTRGQQVTLRCSPKSGHDTVSWYQQALGQGPQFIFQYYEEEERQRGNFPDRFSGHQFPNYSSELNVNALLLGDSALYLCASSLARDNGFTYEQYFGPGTRLTVT.

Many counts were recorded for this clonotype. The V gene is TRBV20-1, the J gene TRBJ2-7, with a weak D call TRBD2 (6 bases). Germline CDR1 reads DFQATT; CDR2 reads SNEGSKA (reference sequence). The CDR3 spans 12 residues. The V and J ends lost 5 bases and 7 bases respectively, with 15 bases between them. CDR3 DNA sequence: TGCAGTGCTTCACCAGCGGGTGCGGAGCAGTACTTC. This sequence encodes CSASPAGAEQYF.

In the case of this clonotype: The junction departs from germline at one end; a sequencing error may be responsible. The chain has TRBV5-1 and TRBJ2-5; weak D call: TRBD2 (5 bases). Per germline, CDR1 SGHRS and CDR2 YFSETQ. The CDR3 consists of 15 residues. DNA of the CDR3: TGTGCCAGCAGCTTATTAGCGAAATCACAAGAGACCCAGTACTTC. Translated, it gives CASSLLAKSQETQYF. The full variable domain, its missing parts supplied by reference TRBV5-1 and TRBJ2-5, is KAGVTQTPRYLIKTRGQQVTLSCSPISGHRSVSWYQQTPGQGLQFLFEYFSETQRNKGNFPGRFSGRQFSNSRSEMNVSTLELGDSALYLCASSLLAKSQETQYFGPGTRLLVL.

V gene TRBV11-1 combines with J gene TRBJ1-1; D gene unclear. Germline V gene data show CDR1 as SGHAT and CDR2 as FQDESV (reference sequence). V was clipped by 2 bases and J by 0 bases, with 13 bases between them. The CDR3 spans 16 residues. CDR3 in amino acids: CASSLNFGNMNTEAFF. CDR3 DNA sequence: TGTGCCAGCAGCTTAAATTTTGGGAACATGAACACTGAAGCTTTCTTT.

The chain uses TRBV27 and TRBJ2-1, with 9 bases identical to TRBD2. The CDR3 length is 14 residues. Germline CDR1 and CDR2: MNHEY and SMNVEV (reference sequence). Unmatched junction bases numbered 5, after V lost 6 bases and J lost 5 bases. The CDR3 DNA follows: TGTGCCAGCAGGAGGCCTAGCGGGGACAATGAGCAGTTCTTC. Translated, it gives CASRRPSGDNEQFF.

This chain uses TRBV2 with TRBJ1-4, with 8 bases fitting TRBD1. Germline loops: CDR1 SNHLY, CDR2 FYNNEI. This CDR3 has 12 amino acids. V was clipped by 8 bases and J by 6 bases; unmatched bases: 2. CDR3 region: CASSDRDEKLFF. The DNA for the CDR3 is TGTGCCAGCTCGGACAGGGATGAAAAACTGTTTTTT.

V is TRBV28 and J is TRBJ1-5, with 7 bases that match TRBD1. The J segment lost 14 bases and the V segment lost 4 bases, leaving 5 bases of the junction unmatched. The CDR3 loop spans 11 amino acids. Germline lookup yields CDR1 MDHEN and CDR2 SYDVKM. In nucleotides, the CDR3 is TGTGCCAGCAGTTCGACAGGGAAGAAGCATTTT. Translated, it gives CASSSTGKKHF.